The 32 T cell receptor beta chains below come from one sample, sequenced in a study of blood T cells in healthy people across ages. With a J-beta primer mix and a sample-barcoded 5' primer, a second PCR ran roughly 6 to 11 cycles. TCRdb re-derived calls from the 5' RACE reads in MiXCR, one entry per CDR3 protein. The sample lists approximately 2,000,000 distinct CDR3 sequences, roughly two fifths occurring once. Sample: blood. The source is a human donor in good health.

This clonotype occurred a few times. The chain has TRBV2 and TRBJ2-4; D assignment may be TRBD1 or TRBD2 (5 bases each). Judging by the DNA end, TRBJ2-7 fits better; the J call may be wrong. This CDR3 has 13 amino acids. The germline CDR1 and CDR2 sequences are SNHLY and FYNNEI. The CDR3 nucleotides read TGTGCCAGCAGTGGGGACGGTCCCTACGAGCAGTACTTC. Translating gives CASSGDGPYEQYF.

The chain carries TRBV18 and TRBJ2-7, with a weak D call TRBD2 (6 bases). Trimming left V 3 bases short and J 1 base short, with 19 bases between. Germline loops: CDR1 KGHSH, CDR2 LQKENI. This CDR3 spans 17 amino acids. The CDR3 DNA reads TGTGCCAGCTCACCCATGGGGGGAAGGGCAGTATCCTACGAGCAGTACTTC. It is translated as CASSPMGGRAVSYEQYF.

This clonotype was seen more than once but under ten times. This sequence joins TRBV12-3 or TRBV12-4 and TRBJ1-1; no firm D call. This CDR3 is 13 amino acids long. Trimming cost V 5 bases and J 8 bases, with 15 bases left between them. Here the CDR3 DNA reads TGTGCCAGCAGTCCTCGGTCCAATGGGGAAGCTTTCTTT. As protein: CASSPRSNGEAFF.

This clonotype was counted between two and nine times. The chain joins TRBV20-1 to TRBJ2-3, with 7 bases that match TRBD1. The CDR3 has 14 amino acids. Losses at the gene ends were 6 bases for V and 6 bases for J; bases not matched to a gene: 12. CDR1 is DFQATT, CDR2 SNEGSKA, per germline (reference sequence). CDR3 coding DNA: TGCAGTGCCGTAAACAGGGGCGCGTTGGATACGCAGTATTTT. Protein: CSAVNRGALDTQYF.

The chain employs TRBV12-3 or TRBV12-4 and TRBJ2-3; 8 bases are shared with TRBD2. The CDR3 contains 17 residues. J was trimmed by 0 bases and V by 3 bases; bases with no gene match: 8. CDR3 coding DNA: TGTGCCAGCAGTTTCCCAGGGACTAGAAGAAGCACAGATACGCAGTATTTT. Protein product: CASSFPGTRRSTDTQYF.

This clonotype came up a few times. The chain combines TRBV15 with TRBJ1-2; 10 bases fit TRBD1. V shed 0 bases and J 8 bases; nucleotides not matched to a gene: 9. CDR3 length: 16 residues. Per germline, CDR1 LNHNV and CDR2 YYDKDF (reference sequence). CDR3 protein: CATSRDTGQGIGGYTF. CDR3 coding DNA: TGTGCCACCAGCAGAGATACGGGACAGGGGATAGGGGGCTACACCTTC. Based on the CDR3 plus reference TRBV15 and TRBJ1-2, the full variable domain is DAMVIQNPRYQVTQFGKPVTLSCSQTLNHNVMYWYQQKSSQAPKLLFHYYDKDFNNEADTPDNFQSRRPNTSFCFLDIRSPGLGDTAMYLCATSRDTGQGIGGYTFGSGTRLTVV.

The chain has TRBV15 and TRBJ2-1, with 7 bases that match TRBD1. V lost 4 bases, J lost 0 bases, and 12 bases stayed unmatched. Germline loops: CDR1 LNHNV, CDR2 YYDKDF (reference sequence). CDR3 length: 18 amino acids. The CDR3 is CATSTLRTGSSSYNEQFF. The CDR3 bases are TGTGCCACCAGCACACTGAGGACAGGCTCAAGCTCCTACAATGAGCAGTTCTTC.

This chain joins TRBV11-2 and TRBJ2-7; D unclear. This CDR3 spans 12 amino acids. CDR1 and CDR2 from the germline V gene are SGHAT and FQNNGV. V lost 1 base to trimming and J lost 6 bases, with 7 bases between them. The CDR3 protein is CASSLGKFEQYF. DNA for the CDR3: TGTGCCAGCAGCTTAGGTAAATTCGAGCAGTACTTC. The whole variable domain, filled in from reference TRBV11-2 and TRBJ2-7, reads EAGVAQSPRYKIIEKRQSVAFWCNPISGHATLYWYQQILGQGPKLLIQFQNNGVVDDSQLPKDRFSAERLKGVDSTLKIQPAKLEDSAVYLCASSLGKFEQYFGPGTRLTVT.

This clonotype was detected only a few times. The chain has TRBV6-6 and TRBJ2-6; D remains unclear. The length of the CDR3 is 14 residues. Looked up from germline, CDR1 is MNHNY and CDR2 is SVGAGI (reference sequence). Trimming pared 6 bases from V and 3 bases from J, leaving 9 bases between. In DNA, the CDR3 is TGTGCCAGCAGACTCGACTTTGGGGCCAACGTCCTGACTTTC. Its translation is CASRLDFGANVLTF.

The sample holds a few counts of this clonotype. The CDR3: CASSYSLGDTQYF. The CDR3 DNA reads TGTGCCAGCAGTTACAGTTTGGGAGATACGCAGTATTTT. The genes are TRBV6-5 and TRBJ2-3; no firm D call. Per the germline V gene, CDR1 is MNHEY and CDR2 is SVGAGI. This CDR3 has 13 residues. V was trimmed by 2 bases and J by 5 bases, leaving 8 bases between them.

This clonotype occurred once. The chain links TRBV3-1 to TRBJ2-1, with TRBD2 matching 8 bases. The CDR3 totals 16 residues. The ends lost 1 base at V and 4 bases at J; junction bases unmatched: 6. Germline V CDR1 and CDR2: LGHDT, YNNKEL (reference sequence). The CDR3 DNA reads as TGTGCCAGCAGCCAAGTCGGGGGGGGGATTTACAATGAGCAGTTCTTC. This translates into CASSQVGGGIYNEQFF.

This chain joins TRBV5-1 and TRBJ2-5; D remains ambiguous. This CDR3 is 13 amino acids long. CDR1 SGHRS and CDR2 YFSETQ come from the germline V gene. The V end was cut by 4 bases, the J end by 2 bases, with 9 bases between. The CDR3 sequence is CASSVDGQETQYF. CDR3 bases: TGCGCCAGCAGCGTGGACGGACAAGAGACCCAGTACTTC.

This clonotype was found a few times. The chain uses TRBV3-1 and TRBJ2-1, with 11 bases that match TRBD2. The J segment lost 8 bases and the V segment lost 1 base, leaving 16 bases of the junction unmatched. CDR3 size: 19 residues. The germline V gene has CDR1 LGHDT and CDR2 YNNKEL (reference sequence). For the CDR3, the DNA is TGTGCCAGCAGCCAAGTTTATAGCGGGGGGGCGATTAAAGGGGATGAGCAGTTCTTC. This encodes CASSQVYSGGAIKGDEQFF.

The V gene is TRBV12-3 or TRBV12-4, the J gene TRBJ1-2; possibly TRBD1 for D (6 bases). The V gene lost 6 bases and the J gene lost 0 bases, with 17 bases spanning the gap. The CDR3 is made up of 16 amino acids. The CDR3 region is CASSRAGTPANYGYTF. CDR3 nucleotides: TGTGCCAGCAGCCGCGCCGGGACACCTGCTAACTATGGCTACACCTTC.

The V call is TRBV12-3 or TRBV12-4, the J call TRBJ2-1, with D perhaps being TRBD1 or TRBD2 (6 bases each). The CDR3 length is 13 residues. V lost 9 bases, J lost 2 bases, and 11 bases lay in between. CDR3 sequence reads: CASSGQTYNEQFF. DNA of the CDR3: TGTGCCAGTAGCGGACAGACCTACAATGAGCAGTTCTTC.

The chain couples TRBV20-1 to TRBJ1-5; D is unclear. Germline lookup yields CDR1 DFQATT and CDR2 SNEGSKA (reference sequence). The CDR3 runs to 15 residues. V lost 0 bases and J lost 0, with 9 bases in between. CDR3 sequence reads: CSARDPGDSNQPQHF. CDR3 DNA sequence: TGCAGTGCTAGAGATCCGGGAGATAGCAATCAGCCCCAGCATTTT.

The gene calls are TRBV20-1 and TRBJ2-7, with TRBD2 matching over 10 bases. The V segment lost 0 bases and the J segment 7 bases; nucleotides outside the gene matches: 6. Germline CDR1 is DFQATT and CDR2 is SNEGSKA (reference sequence). The CDR3 extends over 14 amino acids. This CDR3 reads CSARDLAGAEEQYF. The CDR3, as DNA: TGCAGTGCTAGAGATCTAGCGGGAGCGGAAGAGCAGTACTTC.

The chain has TRBV7-8 and TRBJ1-2; no definite D call. Trimming removed 4 bases at V and 2 bases at J, with 17 bases between. The CDR3 totals 16 residues. The V gene's germline CDR1 is SGHVS and CDR2 FQNEAQ. The CDR3 spells CASSSRVGNTNYGYTF. CDR3 bases: TGTGCCAGCAGCTCCCGCGTTGGGAACACCAACTATGGCTACACCTTC.

The chain has TRBV5-4 and TRBJ1-2; unclear D gene. In germline, CDR1 is SGHNT, CDR2 YYREEE (reference sequence). Deletions cut 2 bases from V and 3 bases from J, with 8 bases between. The CDR3 contains 13 residues. This chain's CDR3 is CASSFIGDYGYTF. CDR3 nucleotide sequence: TGTGCCAGCAGCTTCATTGGAGACTATGGCTACACCTTC.

This clonotype was counted a few times. The chain links TRBV5-1 to TRBJ2-5, with 8 bases identical to TRBD2. The CDR3 is 13 residues long. Germline CDR1 is SGHRS and CDR2 is YFSETQ. Trimming cost V 4 bases and J 5 bases; bases outside gene matches: 4. CDR3 DNA: TGCGCCAGCAGCCTTAGCGGGGATGAGACCCAGTACTTC. Amino acids: CASSLSGDETQYF.

The chain combines TRBV6-1 with TRBJ2-3, with TRBD1 matching over 7 bases. The assigned J gene may be wrong: the sequence end matches TRBJ2-7 better. The germline V gene encodes CDR1 MNHNS and CDR2 SASEGT. CDR3 length: 15 amino acids. DNA for the CDR3: TGTGCCAGCAGGACCGGGACAGATAGCACAGATACGCAGTACTTC. Protein product: CASRTGTDSTDTQYF.

This clonotype was counted only a few times. This chain joins TRBV6-2 or TRBV6-3 and TRBJ1-1; D gene uncertain. Germline V gene data show CDR1 as MNHEY and CDR2 as SVGEGT. Trimming pared 6 bases from V and 6 bases from J, leaving 8 bases between. This CDR3 has 11 amino acids. CDR3 in amino acids: CASSHGPEAFF. DNA for the CDR3: TGTGCCAGCAGCCATGGGCCTGAAGCTTTCTTT.

This clonotype was found a few times. The gene calls are TRBV7-2 and TRBJ1-2; D perhaps matches TRBD1 (6 bases). CDR3 length equals 15 residues. Germline CDR1 reads SGHTA; CDR2 reads FQGNSA. Trimming left V 7 bases short and J 1 base short, with 16 bases between. CDR3 residues: CASNSGAERNYGYTF. The CDR3 nucleotides are TGTGCCAGCAACTCGGGGGCGGAGCGTAACTATGGCTACACCTTC.

This clonotype was detected only a few times. This sequence joins TRBV5-6 and TRBJ1-2; 12 positions match TRBD1. The CDR3 totals 16 residues. Germline values: CDR1 SGHDT, CDR2 YYEEEE. J lost 0 bases, V lost 6 bases, and 6 bases had no gene match. CDR3 sequence: CASTSGTGGANYGYTF. Here the CDR3 DNA reads TGTGCCAGCACTTCCGGGACAGGGGGCGCTAACTATGGCTACACCTTC.

This clonotype was observed a few times. V and J are TRBV4-3 and TRBJ1-2; D uncertain. The V and J ends lost 0 bases and 8 bases respectively, with 16 bases between them. This CDR3 contains 15 residues. Germline values: CDR1 LGHNA, CDR2 YSLEER. CDR3 loop: CASSQEESTHLGYTF. The CDR3 DNA sequence: TGCGCCAGCAGCCAAGAAGAATCGACTCACCTGGGCTACACCTTC.

This clonotype was recorded a few times. The rearrangement joins TRBV7-2 to TRBJ2-7, with D hard to call. Germline-derived CDR1 and CDR2 are SGHTA and FQGNSA. CDR3 length: 13 amino acids. With 4 bases removed from V and 3 bases from J, the gap between germline ends came to 10 bases. The CDR3 sequence: CASSYGPVYEQYF. CDR3 DNA sequence: TGTGCCAGCAGCTACGGCCCCGTCTACGAGCAGTACTTC. The full variable domain, in which reference TRBV7-2 and TRBJ2-7 provide the parts outside the CDR3, is GAGVSQSPSNKVTEKGKDVELRCDPISGHTALYWYRQSLGQGLEFLIYFQGNSAPDKSGLPSDRFSAERTGGSVSTLTIQRTQQEDSAVYLCASSYGPVYEQYFGPGTRLTVT.

CDR3 in amino acids: CASSPRTDFNSPLHF. The CDR3 DNA sequence: TGTGCCAGCAGCCCCCGGACGGATTTTAATTCACCCCTCCACTTT. The chain links TRBV13 to TRBJ1-6, with unresolved D. The length of the CDR3 is 15 residues. V was trimmed by 5 bases and J by 6 bases, leaving 14 bases between them. Germline V CDR1 and CDR2: PRHDT, FYEKMQ (reference sequence). Full variable domain (outside the CDR3, taken from reference TRBV13 and TRBJ1-6): AAGVIQSPRHLIKEKRETATLKCYPIPRHDTVYWYQQGPGQDPQFLISFYEKMQSDKGSIPDRFSAQQFSDYHSELNMSSLELGDSALYFCASSPRTDFNSPLHFGNGTRLTVT.

There are a few counts of this clonotype. The chain carries TRBV10-3 and TRBJ2-7; possible D gene TRBD1, 5 bases. The germline V gene encodes CDR1 ENHRY and CDR2 SYGVKD. Trimming took off 6 bases at V and 0 bases at J, with 18 bases between the two ends. The CDR3 has 16 amino acids. CDR3: CAIRQEFQGSSYEQYF. CDR3 nucleotides: TGTGCCATCAGACAGGAATTTCAGGGAAGCTCCTACGAGCAGTACTTC.

V usage is TRBV7-6 and J usage is TRBJ2-4; perhaps TRBD1 as D (6 bases). The assigned J gene may be wrong: the sequence end matches TRBJ2-5 better. The CDR3 is 18 residues long. In germline, CDR1 is SGHVS, CDR2 FNYEAQ. The CDR3 DNA follows: TGTGCCAGCAGCTTCCGATTGATGACAGGCCACGGGAAGGAGACCCAGTACTTC. Its protein is CASSFRLMTGHGKETQYF.

The DNA of the CDR3 is TGTGCCAGCAGCCCTGGACAGGGAGGTCTTAAGGACAATGAGCAGTTCTTC. Translating it yields CASSPGQGGLKDNEQFF. The rearrangement links TRBV7-9 to TRBJ2-1; 8 bases align to TRBD1. Germline values: CDR1 SEHNR, CDR2 FQNEAQ (reference sequence). The CDR3 has 17 residues. V lost 5 bases and J lost 5; bases outside the gene matches: 14.

V and J are TRBV30 and TRBJ2-5, with 11 positions matching TRBD2. Germline-derived CDR1 and CDR2 are GTSNPN and SVGIG (reference sequence). V was clipped by 2 bases and J by 3 bases; unmatched bases: 2. The CDR3 contains 14 residues. This CDR3 reads CAWSTSGGKETQYF. The CDR3, as DNA: TGTGCCTGGAGTACTAGCGGGGGCAAAGAGACCCAGTACTTC.

The V gene is TRBV9, the J gene TRBJ2-5, with 7 bases fitting TRBD2. The germline CDR1 and CDR2 sequences are SGDLS and YYNGEE. The CDR3 has 16 residues. V shed 2 bases and J 5 bases; nucleotides not matched to a gene: 12. CDR3 DNA: TGTGCCAGCAGCGTGGATGCCGGGGGGATTGTTGAGACCCAGTACTTC. Protein product: CASSVDAGGIVETQYF.